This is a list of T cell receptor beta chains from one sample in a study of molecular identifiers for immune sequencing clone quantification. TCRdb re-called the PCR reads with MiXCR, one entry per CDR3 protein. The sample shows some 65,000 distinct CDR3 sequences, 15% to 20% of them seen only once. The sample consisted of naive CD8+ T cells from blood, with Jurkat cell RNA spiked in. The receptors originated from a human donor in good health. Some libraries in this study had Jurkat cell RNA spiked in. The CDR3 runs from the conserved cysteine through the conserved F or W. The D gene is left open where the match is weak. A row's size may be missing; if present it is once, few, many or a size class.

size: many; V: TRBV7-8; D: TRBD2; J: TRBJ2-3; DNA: TGTGCCAGCAGCTTAGGGGGCGCTAGCGGGAGTCCAGATACGCAGTATTTT; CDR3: CASSLGGASGSPDTQYF
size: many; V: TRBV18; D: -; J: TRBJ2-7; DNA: TGTGCCACCACACCCCCGGGGAGCTCCTACGAGCAGTACTTC; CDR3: CATTPPGSSYEQYF
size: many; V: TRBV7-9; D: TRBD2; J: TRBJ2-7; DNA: TGTGCCGGCAGCGGGAGCTACGAGCAGTACTTC; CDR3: CAGSGSYEQYF
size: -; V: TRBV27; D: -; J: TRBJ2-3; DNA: TGTGCCAGCAGTTTATGGAGGACAGATGCGCAGTATTTC; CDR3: CASSLWRTDAQYF
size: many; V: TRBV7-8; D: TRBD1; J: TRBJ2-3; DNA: TGTGCCAGCAGCCTACAGGGGTCCGCAGATACGCAGTATTTT; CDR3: CASSLQGSADTQYF
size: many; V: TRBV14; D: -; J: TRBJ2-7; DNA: TGTGCCAGCAGCCAAGATCTTTCATTTCCAGGGAACTACGAGCAGTACTTC; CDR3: CASSQDLSFPGNYEQYF
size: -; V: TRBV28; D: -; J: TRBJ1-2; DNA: TGTGCCAGCAGTTTAAACTATGGCTACACCTTC; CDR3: CASSLNYGYTF
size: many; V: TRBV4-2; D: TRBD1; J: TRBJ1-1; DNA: TGTGCCAGCAGTCGGACTTTATCGGACAGGGCCGAAGCTTTCTTT; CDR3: CASSRTLSDRAEAFF
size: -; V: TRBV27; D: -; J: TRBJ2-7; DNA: TGTGCCAGCAGTTTAACCGGGACTTCATTCTACGAGCAGTACTTC; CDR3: CASSLTGTSFYEQYF
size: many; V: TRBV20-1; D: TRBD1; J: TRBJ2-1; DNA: TGCAGTGCTAGAGGTCGGGACAGGGCAAACTACAATGAGCAGTTCTTC; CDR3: CSARGRDRANYNEQFF
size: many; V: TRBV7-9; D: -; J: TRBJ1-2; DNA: TGTGCCAGCAGCTTACAACAATCTGGCTACACCTTC; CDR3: CASSLQQSGYTF
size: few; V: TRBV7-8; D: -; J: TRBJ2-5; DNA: TGTGCCAGCGCAACTACCATAAGGGATCTAGAAGAGACCCAGTACTTC; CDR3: CASATTIRDLEETQYF
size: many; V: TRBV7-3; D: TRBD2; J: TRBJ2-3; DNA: TGTGCCAGCAGCCTAAGGGGACTAGCGGGAGGGGAGACAGATACGCAGTATTTT; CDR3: CASSLRGLAGGETDTQYF
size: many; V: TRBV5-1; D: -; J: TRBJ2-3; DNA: TGCGCCAGCAGGGTGGGGACAGATACGCAGTATTTT; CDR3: CASRVGTDTQYF
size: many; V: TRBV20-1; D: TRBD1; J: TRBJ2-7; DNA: TGCAGTGCGGCGGGACAGGGGGCTGTGCAGTACTTC; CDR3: CSAAGQGAVQYF
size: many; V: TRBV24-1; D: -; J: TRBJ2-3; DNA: TGTGCCACCAGTGATCCGTTTGTACGGGGGTCAGATACGCAGTATTTT; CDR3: CATSDPFVRGSDTQYF
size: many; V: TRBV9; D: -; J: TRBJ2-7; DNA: TGTGCCAGCAGCGTGGGTAGCGGTGCGGGGTACGAGCAGTACTTC; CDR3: CASSVGSGAGYEQYF
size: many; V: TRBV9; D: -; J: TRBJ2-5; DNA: TGTGCCAGCAGCGTAAGTGGGGGAGCAGAGACCCAGTACTTC; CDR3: CASSVSGGAETQYF